The 17 T cell receptor beta chains given below trace back to one sample, sequenced in a study of T-cell reconstitution after alpha-beta-depleted transplantation in children. TCRbeta library preparation incorporated unique molecular identifiers. MiXCR was run by TCRdb on the PCR reads, yielding one entry per CDR3 protein. The sample has hundreds of thousands of distinct CDR3 sequences; 7.5% to 9.5% are singletons. Material: PBMCs, mostly from graft donor cells, obtained 360 days after TCRalphabeta/CD19-depleted stem cell transplant. These receptors originate from a male patient aged 2-15 years who had a stem cell transplant for acute myeloid leukemia, so the T cells may come from the graft donor.

This clonotype occurred many times. The chain couples TRBV10-3 to TRBJ2-7; 8 bases match TRBD2. The CDR3 is made up of 19 amino acids. The V gene's germline CDR1 is ENHRY and CDR2 SYGVKD. Unmatched junction bases numbered 15, after V lost 2 bases and J lost 0 bases. CDR3 region: CAISELGPSIAGHSYEQYF. CDR3 nucleotides: TGTGCCATCAGTGAGCTGGGTCCGTCAATAGCGGGACACTCCTACGAGCAGTACTTC.

This clonotype was seen a few times. The CDR3 loop is CSPPKRGGINNEQFF. CDR3 sequence (DNA): TGCAGTCCCCCCAAGCGAGGCGGAATCAACAATGAGCAGTTCTTC. The rearrangement joins TRBV20-1 to TRBJ2-1; D remains ambiguous. The germline V gene has CDR1 DFQATT and CDR2 SNEGSKA (reference sequence). The CDR3 runs to 15 residues. V gave up 8 bases and J gave up 5 bases, with 22 bases separating them.

This clonotype appeared a few times. CDR3 sequence reads: CASSLWGTANYGYTF. In DNA, the CDR3 is TGTGCCAGCAGTTTATGGGGAACCGCTAACTATGGCTACACCTTC. V is TRBV27 and J is TRBJ1-2; D remains unclear. This CDR3 spans 15 amino acids. Trimming pared 1 base from V and 0 bases from J, leaving 9 bases between. Germline-derived CDR1 and CDR2 are MNHEY and SMNVEV (reference sequence).

The chain employs TRBV18 and TRBJ1-1, with D possibly matching TRBD1 (6 bases). The CDR3 spans 14 residues. Trimming took 6 bases from V and 1 from J, leaving 12 bases between them. Germline V CDR1 and CDR2: KGHSH, LQKENI. CDR3 DNA sequence: TGTGCCAGCTCCCCCCGGGACACGAACACTGAAGCTTTCTTT. Amino acid sequence: CASSPRDTNTEAFF.

V and J are TRBV4-3 and TRBJ2-3, with 7 bases aligning to TRBD2. Germline CDR1 reads LGHNA; CDR2 reads YSLEER. The V gene end was trimmed by 3 bases and the J gene end by 6 bases; junction bases not matched to a gene: 9. This CDR3 comprises 15 residues. The CDR3 spells CASSQNGGSRDTQYF. Written as DNA, the CDR3 is TGCGCCAGCAGCCAGAATGGCGGGAGTAGGGATACGCAGTATTTT.

This clonotype appeared a few times. V and J are TRBV7-3 and TRBJ2-7, with D unresolved. Germline values: CDR1 SGHTA, CDR2 FQGTGA. The CDR3 covers 13 residues. The V end lost 5 bases, the J end lost 3 bases, and 11 bases lay between the germline ends. The CDR3 spells CASSKSIDYEQYF. The CDR3 bases are TGTGCCAGCAGCAAGTCCATAGACTACGAGCAGTACTTC.

There are a few counts of this clonotype. V gene TRBV4-3 combines with J gene TRBJ2-1; a weak D match, TRBD2 (6 bases). From germline, CDR1 is LGHNA and CDR2 YSLEER. The CDR3 has 16 residues. The V end was cut by 0 bases, the J end by 9 bases, with 18 bases between. The CDR3 sequence is CASSQDGGGWGVEQFF. DNA for the CDR3: TGCGCCAGCAGCCAAGATGGCGGCGGCTGGGGGGTTGAGCAGTTCTTC.

This clonotype turned up a few times. V is TRBV20-1 and J is TRBJ2-5; TRBD2 agrees at 10 bases. V trimming: 3 bases; J trimming: 2 bases; junction bases outside the gene matches: 15. Looked up from germline, CDR1 is DFQATT and CDR2 is SNEGSKA (reference sequence). CDR3 length: 18 residues. CDR3 loop: CSASYASGRGGRQETQYF. CDR3 nucleotides: TGCAGTGCTAGTTACGCTAGCGGGAGAGGGGGCAGGCAAGAGACCCAGTACTTC.

Concerning this clonotype: A read error may be the cause here, since a much bigger clone is one base away. The genes are TRBV12-3 or TRBV12-4 and TRBJ2-3; the match to TRBD2 covers 7 bases. The length of the CDR3 is 15 residues. The CDR3 here is CACRTGRERTDTQYF. The DNA for the CDR3 is TGTGCCTGCAGAACCGGGCGGGAGAGGACAGATACGCAGTATTTT.

V and J are TRBV11-2 and TRBJ2-5; TRBD2 aligns across 14 bases. This CDR3 is 16 amino acids long. V trimming: 3 bases; J trimming: 5 bases; junction bases outside the gene matches: 5. Germline V gene lookup returns CDR1 SGHAT and CDR2 FQNNGV. In DNA, the CDR3 is TGTGCCAGCAGCTTCCTCCGACTAGCGGGGGGGGAGACCCAGTACTTC. Its translation is CASSFLRLAGGETQYF. Variable domain in full (rest from reference TRBV11-2 and TRBJ2-5): EAGVAQSPRYKIIEKRQSVAFWCNPISGHATLYWYQQILGQGPKLLIQFQNNGVVDDSQLPKDRFSAERLKGVDSTLKIQPAKLEDSAVYLCASSFLRLAGGETQYFGPGTRLLVL.

The sample holds many counts of this clonotype. V gene TRBV15 combines with J gene TRBJ2-5, with D possibly called TRBD1 or TRBD2 (5 bases each). The CDR3 totals 14 residues. Trimming left V 0 bases short and J 7 bases short, with 12 bases between. Germline values: CDR1 LNHNV, CDR2 YYDKDF (reference sequence). The CDR3 loop reads CATSRERGARTQYF. CDR3 DNA sequence: TGTGCCACCAGCAGAGAACGAGGGGCGAGGACCCAGTACTTC.

The V call is TRBV29-1, the J call TRBJ2-7; D remains ambiguous. Germline V gene data show CDR1 as SQVTM and CDR2 as ANQGSEA. V shed 5 bases and J shed 0 bases, with 8 bases lying between them. There are 12 residues in the CDR3. CDR3 loop: CSVSRSSYEQYF. The CDR3 DNA sequence: TGCAGCGTTTCGCGTAGCTCCTACGAGCAGTACTTC.

The chain has TRBV5-5 and TRBJ2-3; D perhaps matches TRBD2 (6 bases). The CDR3 contains 11 residues. V was trimmed by 3 bases and J by 10 bases, leaving 9 bases between them. Germline CDR1 and CDR2: SGHKS and YYEKEE (reference sequence). The CDR3 DNA is TGTGCCAGCAGCTGGGGGGTAGCGCAGTATTTT. Its protein product is CASSWGVAQYF.

This clonotype came up a few times. The chain links TRBV7-8 to TRBJ2-3; D not certain. Trimming shortened V by 3 bases and J by 1 base, and 14 bases separated the two germline ends. CDR3 length equals 16 residues. Germline V gene data show CDR1 as SGHVS and CDR2 as FQNEAQ. The DNA of the CDR3 is TGTGCCAGCAGCTTGAGACCGATCTCTGGCACAGATACGCAGTATTTT. Encoded protein: CASSLRPISGTDTQYF.

In its sample, this clonotype was seen a few times. The J gene is TRBJ1-1, the V gene TRBV27; D is uncertain. The CDR3 contains 13 residues. Germline-derived CDR1 and CDR2 are MNHEY and SMNVEV (reference sequence). Trimming took 4 bases from V and 4 from J, leaving 10 bases between them. Here the CDR3 reads CASSSVRGTEAFF. For the CDR3, the DNA is TGTGCCAGCAGTTCCGTCCGGGGCACTGAAGCTTTCTTT.

The V call is TRBV12-3 or TRBV12-4, the J call TRBJ2-2; no clear D gene. V was clipped by 7 bases and J by 0 bases, with 9 bases between them. The CDR3 has 14 amino acids. CDR3 sequence (DNA): TGTGCCAGCAAGGCCTTAGCGAACACCGGGGAGCTGTTTTTT. Protein product: CASKALANTGELFF.

This clonotype was found a few times. V gene TRBV29-1 combines with J gene TRBJ2-3; TRBD2 matches 12 bases. The CDR3 loop spans 14 amino acids. With V trimmed by 4 bases and J by 5 bases, 4 bases remained unmatched. Germline CDR1 is SQVTM and CDR2 is ANQGSEA. CDR3 in amino acids: CSVARLAGVDTQYF. The CDR3 nucleotides read TGCAGCGTTGCGAGACTAGCGGGGGTAGATACGCAGTATTTT.